This TCR beta chain was observed in a study of CD8+CD57+ T cells in acquired aplastic anemia. Study-wide results and caveats: Patients and controls shared under 35 CD8+ CDR3 sequences, highly expressed in patients. Between patients and controls, CD8+ Simpson's diversity did not vary significantly.

The CDR3 consists of 11 residues. Trimming left V 5 bases short and J 10 bases short, with 12 bases between. CDR1 and CDR2 (germline): SGHTA, FQGNSA. Turning to this clonotype: The antigen is undetermined.

By flow cytometry, patients selected for sequencing had shown an expansion of CD8+CD57+ cells. Each of the patients presented with severe acquired aplastic anemia. Template material for TCR beta VDJ and CDR3 profiling consisted of genomic DNA. TCRdb re-called the reads through MiXCR, storing one row per CDR3 protein. The sample has some 150,000 distinct CDR3 sequences, over 50% seen once; the top ten hold approximately 12%. The rearrangement joins TRBV7-2 to TRBJ2-7; D is unclear. The sample taken for sequencing was sorted CD4+, CD8+, or CD8+CD57+ T cells (not recorded which) from PBMCs. This receptor was obtained from a human donor with aplastic anemia. Written as DNA, the CDR3 is TGTGCCAGCAGCCTAATAACGTTTCAGTACTTC. Amino acid sequence: CASSLITFQYF.